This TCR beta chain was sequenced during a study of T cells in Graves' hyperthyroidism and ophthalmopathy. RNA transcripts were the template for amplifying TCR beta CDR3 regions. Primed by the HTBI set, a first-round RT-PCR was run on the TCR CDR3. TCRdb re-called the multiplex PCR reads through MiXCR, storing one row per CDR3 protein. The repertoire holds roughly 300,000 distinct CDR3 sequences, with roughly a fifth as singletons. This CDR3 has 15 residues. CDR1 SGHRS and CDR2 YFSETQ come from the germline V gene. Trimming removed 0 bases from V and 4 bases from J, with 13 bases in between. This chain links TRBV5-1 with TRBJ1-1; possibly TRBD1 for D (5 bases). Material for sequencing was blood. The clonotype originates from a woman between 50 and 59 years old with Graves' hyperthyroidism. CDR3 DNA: TGCGCCAGCAGCTTGGTAACAGGACGTGGCACTGAAGCTTTCTTT. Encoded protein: CASSLVTGRGTEAFF.